Below, one T cell receptor (beta chain) is given with its context. No antigen is known for it. Repertoires were generated with immunoSEQ multiplex PCR, while TCRdb's copy carries only in-frame clones and drops some. The sample records roughly 70,000 clones, 65% to 85% being singletons. The CDR3 is 15 amino acids. After removal of 2 bases from V and 3 bases from J, the junction contained 5 bases not matched to a gene. Germline CDR1 reads SGHRS; CDR2 reads YFSETQ. The sample belongs to a study of a mutant IDH1 vaccine in newly diagnosed glioma. The overall study: Among treated patients, about 62% were male and around 40% female, and mean age was 40.4 years.

General study results and limits: Seemingly, pseudoprogression had no relation to changes in the top peripheral T cell clonotypes.

Time point given: baseline, week 1 (first vaccination visit). As to treatment: pre-vaccination baseline after standard-of-care therapy. The V call is TRBV5-1, the J call TRBJ1-5; TRBD1 aligns across 7 bases. The sequence came from a woman between 18 and 30 years old with glioma. Some clones in this sample may be carry-over from other donors' samples. Material: peripheral blood mononuclear cells (PBMCs), obtained from a glioma patient treated with radiotherapy, temozolomide or both. CDR3 sequence: CASSFSGTDNQPQHF. In nucleotides, the CDR3 is TGCGCCAGCAGCTTCTCAGGGACAGACAATCAGCCCCAGCATTTT.